This T cell receptor beta chain was identified during a study of CD8 T cells in ankylosing spondylitis. Overall study results and limits: Ankylosing spondylitis blood appeared to be characterized by a TCR beta motif of under ten highly homologous variants.

V was clipped by 4 bases and J by 3 bases; unmatched bases: 6. Germline V gives CDR1 DFQATT, CDR2 SNEGSKA (reference sequence). There are 15 residues in the CDR3. Turning to this clonotype: The antigen is not known.

Via MiXCR, TCRdb re-called the 5' RACE reads, giving one row per CDR3 protein. The data show about 220,000 distinct CDR3 sequences, roughly 18% seen once. The sequencing sample was made of blood, either unsorted or a sorted T cell fraction (not recorded which). The clonotype was recovered from a male donor with ankylosing spondylitis. This sequence joins TRBV20-1 and TRBJ2-1; 10 bases are a match to TRBD2. The CDR3 sequence is CSAIPGTSVYNEQFF. The CDR3 DNA reads as TGCAGTGCTATACCTGGGACTAGCGTCTACAATGAGCAGTTCTTC.